Following are 29 T cell receptor beta chains from one sample sequenced in a study of T cell clonality in common variable immunodeficiency. Data came from immunoSEQ multiplex PCR; TCRdb stores just in-frame clones and leaves some out. This repertoire lists roughly 43,000 clones without singletons; 0.68% sits in the top ten. Sequenced input: peripheral blood mononuclear cells. The receptors stem from a person aged 18 to 69 in good health.

This clone was detected many times. Read coverage stops 3 residues before the CDR3 terminus; the germline J gene supplies the remainder. The rearrangement joins TRBV20-1 to TRBJ1-2, with D possibly TRBD1 on 5 matching bases. This CDR3 is built from 14 residues. The germline V and J ends were trimmed by 0 bases and 6 bases, with 14 bases remaining between them. Per the germline V gene, CDR1 is DFQATT and CDR2 is SNEGSKA (reference sequence). CDR3 DNA (partial): TGCAGTGCTAGAGACCGAAGGGGAGGGGATGGC. Protein product: CSARDRRGGDG. Given in full, the CDR3 is CSARDRRGGDGYTF.

This clone was picked up many times. The read terminates 3 residues ahead of where the CDR3 ends, so the germline J gene completes it. The chain has TRBV7-2 and TRBJ1-5; 8 bases match TRBD1. CDR1 is SGHTA, CDR2 FQGNSA, per germline. CDR3 length: 15 residues. V lost 5 bases, J lost 0 bases, and 3 bases stayed unmatched. Incomplete CDR3 DNA: TGTGCCAGCAGCAAGGACAGGGATAGCAATCAGCCC. Amino acid sequence: CASSKDRDSNQP. The CDR3, in full, reads CASSKDRDSNQPQHF.

This clone came up many times. The CDR3 end is not reached by the read, which stops 3 residues before it; the germline J gene fills it in. The chain joins TRBV2 to TRBJ2-3, with D tentatively TRBD1 (5 bases). With 1 base removed from V and 3 bases from J, the gap between germline ends came to 14 bases. Germline V gene sequence: CDR1 SNHLY, CDR2 FYNNEI. This CDR3 comprises 16 residues. The DNA read from the CDR3 is TGTGCCAGCAGTGAAGGCAGGGCGGCTTTTACAGATACG. Translation gives CASSEGRAAFTDT. The entire CDR3 reads CASSEGRAAFTDTQYF. Full variable domain (remainder filled in from reference TRBV2 and TRBJ2-3): EPEVTQTPSHQVTQMGQEVILRCVPISNHLYFYWYRQILGQKVEFLVSFYNNEISEKSEIFDDQFSVERPDGSNFTLKIRSTKLEDSAMYFCASSEGRAAFTDTQYFGPGTRLTVL.

This clone was counted many times. The CDR3 is cut off 3 residues early in the read; its end comes from the germline J gene. J is TRBJ2-5 and V is TRBV20-1; 7 bases fit TRBD1. The CDR3 loop spans 13 amino acids. J was trimmed by 2 bases and V by 6 bases; bases with no gene match: 6. CDR1 and CDR2 from the germline V gene are DFQATT and SNEGSKA (reference sequence). Here the CDR3 reads CSAPTGFQETQYF. The sequenced CDR3 bases are TGCAGTGCCCCGACAGGGTTTCAAGAGACC.

This CDR3 is CASRFSGSGGSDTQYF. The sequenced CDR3 bases are TGTGCCAGCAGATTTAGCGGGAGCGGGGGGTCAGATACG. The V call is TRBV25-1, the J call TRBJ2-3; 9 bases are a match to TRBD2. Coverage ceases 3 residues before the CDR3 finishes, and the germline J gene fills in the end. Per the germline V gene, CDR1 is MGHDK and CDR2 is SYGVNS. The J segment lost 4 bases and the V segment lost 6 bases, leaving 11 bases of the junction unmatched. This CDR3 has 16 amino acids.

This clone showed up many times. Read data end 3 residues before the CDR3 end; the end is taken from the germline J gene. The chain combines TRBV7-3 with TRBJ2-1; the D gene is possibly TRBD2 (5 bases). The CDR3 contains 13 residues. V was cut by 4 bases and J by 9 bases, with 13 bases left in between. Germline V gives CDR1 SGHTA, CDR2 FQGTGA. Partial CDR3 DNA: TGTGCCAGCAGCTCCGATCTAGGAGGTGAG. This translates into CASSSDLGGE. The full CDR3 is CASSSDLGGEQFF. Supplemented by reference TRBV7-3 and TRBJ2-1, the full variable domain reads GAGVSQTPSNKVTEKGKYVELRCDPISGHTALYWYRQSLGQGPEFLIYFQGTGAADDSGLPNDRFFAVRPEGSVSTLKIQRTERGDSAVYLCASSSDLGGEQFFGPGTRLTVL.

At least ten counts were recorded for this clone. Coverage ceases 3 residues before the CDR3 finishes, and the germline J gene fills in the end. This chain uses TRBV9 with TRBJ1-4; 7 nucleotides align to TRBD1. The CDR3 covers 14 residues. V shed 4 bases and J 8 bases; nucleotides not matched to a gene: 8. CDR1 is SGDLS, CDR2 YYNGEE, per germline. CDR3: CASSRQGLKEKLFF. The CDR3 bases that were read are TGTGCCAGCAGCAGACAGGGTTTGAAGGAAAAA. The full variable domain, with the rest looked up from reference TRBV9 and TRBJ1-4, is DSGVTQTPKHLITATGQRVTLRCSPRSGDLSVYWYQQSLDQGLQFLIQYYNGEERAKGNILERFSAQQFPDLHSELNLSSLELGDSALYFCASSRQGLKEKLFFGSGTQLSVL.

This clone was seen ten or more times. The read comes to an end 3 residues before the CDR3 does, leaving the germline J gene to fill in the end. The chain combines TRBV6-2 or TRBV6-3 with TRBJ1-2; D is uncertain. Trimming left V 8 bases short and J 5 bases short, with 9 bases between. There are 11 residues in the CDR3. The germline V gene encodes CDR1 MNHEY and CDR2 SVGEGT. The CDR3 loop is CASWSGYGYTF. The sequenced CDR3 bases are TGTGCCAGCTGGTCGGGGTATGGC.

This clone was counted at least ten times. The CDR3 protein is CASSSIQETQYF. The CDR3 DNA, read in part, is TGTGCCAGCAGCTCAATCCAAGAGACC. The V and J genes are TRBV7-9 and TRBJ2-5; D uncertain. The read ends 3 residues before the CDR3 terminus; that terminus is restored from the germline J gene. The CDR3 consists of 12 residues. V lost 4 bases, J lost 1 base, and 4 bases lay in between. Germline CDR1 is SEHNR and CDR2 is FQNEAQ (reference sequence).

There are many counts of this clone. The read gets to within 3 residues of the CDR3 end, and the germline J gene fills in the rest. This sequence joins TRBV7-6 and TRBJ2-7, with 7 bases fitting TRBD2. The CDR3 is 13 amino acids. The ends lost 6 bases at V and 3 bases at J; junction bases unmatched: 5. The germline V gene encodes CDR1 SGHVS and CDR2 FNYEAQ. The CDR3: CASSHRTSYEQYF. The covered CDR3 bases are TGTGCCAGCAGTCATAGGACTAGCTACGAG.

The sample holds many counts of this clone. The read ends 3 residues early relative to the CDR3; the germline J gene fills the gap. The same CDR3 is also encoded by other DNA sequences in this sample. V is TRBV5-1 and J is TRBJ2-2; D is unclear. Trimming removed 0 bases from V and 0 bases from J, with 9 bases in between. Per the germline V gene, CDR1 is SGHRS and CDR2 is YFSETQ. This CDR3 region has 16 residues. The CDR3 DNA, read in part, is TGCGCCAGCAGCTTGGGGGCTAACACGAACACCGGGGAG. It codes for CASSLGANTNTGE. The whole CDR3 sequence is CASSLGANTNTGELFF.

This clone was observed at least ten times. Read data end 3 residues before the CDR3 end; the end is taken from the germline J gene. The rearrangement joins TRBV20-1 to TRBJ1-6; a possible D gene is TRBD1 (5 bases). Germline V gene data show CDR1 as DFQATT and CDR2 as SNEGSKA (reference sequence). This CDR3 has 14 amino acids. The V end lost 4 bases, the J end lost 8 bases, and 15 bases lay between the germline ends. CDR3 residues: CSATPGGDYSPLHF. The sequenced part of the CDR3 DNA is TGCAGTGCTACCCCGGGGGGGGATTATTCACCC.

Many counts were recorded for this clone. The CDR3 is cut off 3 residues early in the read; its end comes from the germline J gene. The chain combines TRBV6-2 or TRBV6-3 with TRBJ2-1, with 12 bases fitting TRBD1. The V gene end was trimmed by 0 bases and the J gene end by 9 bases; junction bases not matched to a gene: 3. This CDR3 is built from 15 residues. CDR1 is MNHEY, CDR2 SVGEGT, per germline. CDR3: CASSYSGTGGSEQFF. Partial CDR3 DNA: TGTGCCAGCAGTTACTCGGGGACAGGGGGCAGTGAG.

This clone came up many times. The sequence runs out 3 residues before the end of the CDR3; the remainder is reconstructed from the germline J gene. The chain recombines TRBV5-1 with TRBJ2-3; TRBD2 is a possible D gene (7 bases). The CDR3 contains 15 residues. Trimming removed 2 bases from V and 5 bases from J, with 15 bases in between. Germline values: CDR1 SGHRS, CDR2 YFSETQ. The sequenced CDR3 bases are TGCGCCAGCAGCTTTTCGGAGGGGGGGATAGATACG. Translating it yields CASSFSEGGIDT. The entire CDR3 sequence reads CASSFSEGGIDTQYF.

This clone has ten or more counts. Read sequence stops 3 residues before the CDR3 end, and the germline J gene provides the missing end. V is TRBV7-3 and J is TRBJ2-1, with 8 bases that match TRBD2. Germline V CDR1 and CDR2: SGHTA, FQGTGA. The CDR3 sequence is 14 residues long. The J segment lost 9 bases and the V segment lost 5 bases, leaving 9 bases of the junction unmatched. The CDR3 here is CASSDGGGRVEQFF. The sequenced CDR3 bases are TGTGCCAGCAGCGATGGCGGGGGGCGGGTTGAG.

This clone has a count of ten or more. The read stops 3 residues short of the end of the CDR3; the missing end is completed from the germline J gene. The chain joins TRBV12-5 to TRBJ1-5, with 7 bases matching TRBD1. Germline CDR1 LGHNT, CDR2 FRNRAP. Trimming took 5 bases from V and 0 from J; bases not matched to a gene: 7. This CDR3 spans 16 amino acids. CDR3 in amino acids: CASGPGGTASNQPQHF. CDR3 DNA, as far as it was read: TGTGCTAGTGGTCCCGGCGGGACAGCTAGCAATCAGCCC.

There are many counts of this clone. CDR3 DNA, as far as it was read: TGTGCCAGCAGCCCCAGTGGGGCGGACAATGAG. It is translated as CASSPSGADNE. The full CDR3 is CASSPSGADNEQFF. The chain is built from TRBV9 and TRBJ2-1; perhaps TRBD1 as D (5 bases). The DNA ends 3 residues before the CDR3 does, and the rest of the CDR3 is filled in from the germline J gene. V was clipped by 4 bases and J by 5 bases, with 13 bases between them. The germline V gene encodes CDR1 SGDLS and CDR2 YYNGEE. The CDR3 spans 14 residues.

In this sample, this clone turned up many times. The read ends 3 residues before the CDR3 terminus; that terminus is restored from the germline J gene. V usage is TRBV28 and J usage is TRBJ2-1, with TRBD2 matching over 11 bases. V gave up 4 bases and J gave up 9 bases; unmatched junction bases: 8. CDR1 MDHEN and CDR2 SYDVKM come from the germline V gene. This CDR3 region has 15 residues. The DNA read from the CDR3 is TGTGCCAGCAGTTCATTAGCGGGGGGGTTCGGTGAG. It encodes CASSSLAGGFGE. The CDR3 in full is CASSSLAGGFGEQFF.

This clone has a count of ten or more. The CDR3 end falls 3 residues outside the read, so it is completed with the germline J gene. This chain joins TRBV7-8 and TRBJ2-3, with 13 bases matching TRBD2. Germline trimming cut 7 bases from V and 5 bases from J; bases unmatched to any gene: 9. This CDR3 spans 16 amino acids. CDR1 SGHVS and CDR2 FQNEAQ come from the germline V gene. Here the CDR3 reads CASILLAGGLVDTQYF. The covered CDR3 bases are TGTGCCAGCATCCTACTAGCGGGGGGGCTAGTAGATACG. Full variable domain (missing parts from reference TRBV7-8 and TRBJ2-3): GAGVSQSPRYKVAKRGQDVALRCDPISGHVSLFWYQQALGQGPEFLTYFQNEAQLDKSGLPSDRFFAERPEGSVSTLKIQRTQQEDSAVYLCASILLAGGLVDTQYFGPGTRLTVL.

This clone was picked up many times. The read terminates 3 residues before the CDR3 end, so the remaining end is supplied by the germline J gene. The gene calls are TRBV18 and TRBJ1-1, with TRBD1 as a possible D gene (6 bases). Germline V gene sequence: CDR1 KGHSH, CDR2 LQKENI. V was clipped by 4 bases and J by 4 bases, with 16 bases between them. CDR3 size: 15 residues. CDR3 bases read: TGTGCCAGCTCACGAACACAGGGTGTCAGCACTGAA. Translating it yields CASSRTQGVSTE. From start to end, the CDR3 is CASSRTQGVSTEAFF.

The table lists this clone with many counts. The CDR3 end is not reached by the read, which stops 3 residues before it; the germline J gene fills it in. The chain couples TRBV19 to TRBJ2-3, with TRBD2 identical over 13 bases. This CDR3 is built from 16 residues. CDR1 and CDR2 (germline): LNHDA, SQIVND (reference sequence). The V segment lost 6 bases and the J segment 6 bases; nucleotides outside the gene matches: 9. The sequenced CDR3 bases are TGTGCCAGTAGATCACTAGCGGGAGGGAAGGAGGATACG. This encodes CASRSLAGGKEDT. The entire CDR3 reads CASRSLAGGKEDTQYF.

The table lists this clone with many counts. The read ends 3 residues early relative to the CDR3; the germline J gene fills the gap. The chain has TRBV20-1 and TRBJ2-7; TRBD2 might be the D (6 bases). This CDR3 has 14 amino acids. Looked up from germline, CDR1 is DFQATT and CDR2 is SNEGSKA (reference sequence). The V gene lost 0 bases and the J gene lost 0 bases, with 9 bases spanning the gap. CDR3 DNA, as far as it was read: TGCAGTGCTAGAGAGAGCGGGCGCTCCTACGAG. Its protein product is CSARESGRSYE. The complete CDR3 sequence is CSARESGRSYEQYF.

This clone was seen many times. The read falls 3 residues short of the CDR3 end, and the missing part is taken from the germline J gene. This chain connects TRBV20-1 to TRBJ2-1; 8 bases line up with TRBD2. The junction had 12 bases not matched to a gene; V was cut back by 1 base and J by 4 bases. This CDR3 contains 17 residues. Germline values: CDR1 DFQATT, CDR2 SNEGSKA (reference sequence). CDR3 DNA, as far as it was read: TGCAGTGCTAGAGCGGCTAGCGGGCCGGGAGCGTACAATGAG. Translating gives CSARAASGPGAYNE. The whole CDR3 region reads CSARAASGPGAYNEQFF.

This clone was seen at least ten times. The observed sequence ends 3 residues before the CDR3 terminus, with the missing tail filled in from the germline J gene. This rearrangement joins TRBV7-2 to TRBJ1-5; D gene uncertain. The germline V gene has CDR1 SGHTA and CDR2 FQGNSA. Between the trimmed V and J ends, which lost 5 bases and 5 bases, there was a span of 10 bases. This CDR3 region has 13 residues. CDR3 DNA, as far as it was read: TGTGCCAGCAGCAGCCTCGTAGATCAGCCC. Its protein product is CASSSLVDQP. The full CDR3 protein is CASSSLVDQPQHF.

This clone was counted many times. The read ends 3 residues shy of where the CDR3 ends; the end is completed using the germline J gene. The chain has TRBV15 and TRBJ2-5; perhaps TRBD2 as D (6 bases). CDR1 and CDR2 from the germline V gene are LNHNV and YYDKDF (reference sequence). Trimming removed 5 bases at V and 5 bases at J, with 18 bases between. The CDR3 is made up of 15 amino acids. CDR3 sequence reads: CATSRGTAGPETQYF. The sequenced part of the CDR3 DNA is TGTGCCACCAGCCGGGGGACGGCCGGCCCCGAGACC.

This clone has ten or more counts. The observed sequence ends 3 residues before the CDR3 terminus, with the missing tail filled in from the germline J gene. The chain uses TRBV4-1 and TRBJ2-7; 9 nucleotides agree with TRBD1. V shed 4 bases, J shed 0 bases, and the junction held 1 base outside the gene matches. The CDR3 is made up of 14 amino acids. Germline V gene data show CDR1 as MGHRA and CDR2 as YSYEKL. CDR3: CASSRTGDSYEQYF. CDR3 bases read: TGCGCCAGCAGCCGGACAGGGGACTCCTACGAG.

There are many counts of this clone. The missing CDR3 end, 3 residues past where the read stops, is filled in from the germline J gene. The chain links TRBV12-3 or TRBV12-4 to TRBJ1-1, with 7 nucleotides matching TRBD1. The CDR3 consists of 13 residues. V dropped 7 bases and J dropped 0; count of bases not matched to a gene: 2. CDR3 DNA, as far as it was read: TGTGCCAGCAAAGGGGGCATGAACACTGAA. Translation gives CASKGGMNTE. The CDR3 reads in full as CASKGGMNTEAFF.

This clone was observed many times. The read comes to an end 3 residues before the CDR3 does, leaving the germline J gene to fill in the end. The chain carries TRBV10-3 and TRBJ2-7; TRBD2 matches 7 bases. V shed 1 base, J shed 2 bases, and the junction held 2 bases outside the gene matches. Germline CDR1 is ENHRY and CDR2 is SYGVKD. CDR3 length: 14 residues. The sequenced CDR3 bases are TGTGCCATCAGTGAGTTGCGGGAGCCCTACGAG. It specifies CAISELREPYE. From start to end, the CDR3 is CAISELREPYEQYF.

This clone was counted ten times or more. The read ends 3 residues shy of where the CDR3 ends; the end is completed using the germline J gene. The chain carries TRBV7-6 and TRBJ1-1; tentative D call: TRBD1 (5 bases). This CDR3 contains 15 residues. Germline lookup yields CDR1 SGHVS and CDR2 FNYEAQ. V was shortened by 0 bases and J by 2 bases, with 10 bases between the two germline ends. This CDR3 is CASSLAEGLNTEAFF. The covered CDR3 bases are TGTGCCAGCAGCTTAGCGGAGGGACTCAACACTGAA.